The 8 T cell receptor beta chains presented below share a single source sample, sequenced in a study of T cell responses to AZD1222 COVID-19 vaccine. Repertoires were generated with immunoSEQ multiplex PCR, while TCRdb's copy carries only in-frame clones and drops some. Among about 180,000 clones listed, 88% were seen once. The sample in question was peripheral blood, obtained on day 0 of AZD1222 vaccination. These receptors came from an adult in good health.

The chain links TRBV6-5 to TRBJ2-2; D possibly corresponds to TRBD1 (5 bases). The CDR3 is made up of 14 amino acids. V lost 8 bases and J 1 base, leaving 11 bases between the germline ends. Germline lookup yields CDR1 MNHEY and CDR2 SVGAGI. The CDR3, as DNA: TGTGCCAGCGGGGCCCCGGGGAACACCGGGGAGCTGTTTTTT. Protein: CASGAPGNTGELFF.

V is TRBV19 and J is TRBJ1-5; 9 nucleotides agree with TRBD1. Germline-derived CDR1 and CDR2 are LNHDA and SQIVND (reference sequence). There are 15 residues in the CDR3. Unmatched junction bases numbered 9, after V lost 7 bases and J lost 5 bases. CDR3 amino acids: CASTDRGTGDQPQHF. In nucleotides, the CDR3 is TGTGCCAGTACAGACAGGGGGACTGGGGATCAGCCCCAGCATTTT.

On this clone itself: Other DNA sequences of this sample code for an identical CDR3. The chain couples TRBV9 to TRBJ1-5, with 8 bases matching TRBD1. V gave up 2 bases and J gave up 4 bases; unmatched junction bases: 2. The CDR3 runs to 14 residues. CDR1 and CDR2 from the germline V gene are SGDLS and YYNGEE. The CDR3 loop reads CASSVGTGNQPQHF. As DNA, the CDR3 is TGTGCCAGCAGCGTCGGGACAGGTAATCAGCCCCAGCATTTT.

This chain links TRBV29-1 with TRBJ2-2; 10 nucleotides line up with TRBD2. The CDR3 is made up of 13 amino acids. CDR1 is SQVTM and CDR2 is ANQGSEA in the germline V gene. Unmatched junction bases numbered 1, after V lost 4 bases and J lost 5 bases. The CDR3 region is CSVGTSGTGELFF. In DNA form, the CDR3 reads TGCAGCGTTGGGACTAGCGGAACCGGGGAGCTGTTTTTT.

This clone has only one observation. The chain recombines TRBV28 with TRBJ2-5; possibly TRBD2 for D (5 bases). Looked up from germline, CDR1 is MDHEN and CDR2 is SYDVKM. The CDR3 runs 12 residues. V lost 6 bases, J lost 1 base, and 6 bases lay in between. The CDR3 DNA follows: TGTGCCAGCAGCGGGATCCAAGAGACCCAGTACTTC. It specifies CASSGIQETQYF.

The CDR3 DNA sequence: TGTGCCTGGAGTGTACATCAGGGTGGATATGGCTACACCTTC. Its protein is CAWSVHQGGYGYTF. The chain is built from TRBV30 and TRBJ1-2; maybe TRBD1 (5 bases). Trimming took off 0 bases at V and 5 bases at J, with 13 bases between the two ends. This CDR3 region has 14 residues. Per germline, CDR1 GTSNPN and CDR2 SVGIG (reference sequence). Together with reference TRBV30 and TRBJ1-2, the CDR3 gives the full variable domain: SQTIHQWPATLVQPVGSPLSLECTVEGTSNPNLYWYRQAAGRGLQLLFYSVGIGQISSEVPQNLSASRPQDRQFILSSKKLLLSDSGFYLCAWSVHQGGYGYTFGSGTRLTVV.

This chain joins TRBV19 and TRBJ2-3, with TRBD2 identical over 8 bases. After removal of 4 bases from V and 1 base from J, the junction contained 4 bases not matched to a gene. CDR1 is LNHDA, CDR2 SQIVND, per germline (reference sequence). This CDR3 contains 15 residues. The CDR3 sequence is CASSNSGGRTDTQYF. CDR3 coding DNA: TGTGCCAGTAGTAATTCGGGGGGGCGCACAGATACGCAGTATTTT.

A word on this clone: One junction end does not reproduce the germline sequence, and a read error may be involved. The chain couples TRBV7-3 to TRBJ1-3; TRBD1 matches at 8 bases. CDR3 size: 14 residues. Germline lookup yields CDR1 SGHTA and CDR2 FQGTGA. For the CDR3, the DNA is TGTGCCAGCAGCATTCAGGGGGCTGGGAACACCATATATTTT. As protein: CASSIQGAGNTIYF.